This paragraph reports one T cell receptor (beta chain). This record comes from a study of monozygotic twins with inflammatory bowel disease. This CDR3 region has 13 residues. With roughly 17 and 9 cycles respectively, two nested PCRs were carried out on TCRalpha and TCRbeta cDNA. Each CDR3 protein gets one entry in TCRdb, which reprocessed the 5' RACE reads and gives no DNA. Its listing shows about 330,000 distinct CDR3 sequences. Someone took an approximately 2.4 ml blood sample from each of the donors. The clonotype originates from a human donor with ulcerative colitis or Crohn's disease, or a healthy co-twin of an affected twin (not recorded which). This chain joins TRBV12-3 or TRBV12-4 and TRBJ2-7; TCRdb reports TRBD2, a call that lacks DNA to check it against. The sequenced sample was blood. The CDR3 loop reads CASIGGAGAWQYF.